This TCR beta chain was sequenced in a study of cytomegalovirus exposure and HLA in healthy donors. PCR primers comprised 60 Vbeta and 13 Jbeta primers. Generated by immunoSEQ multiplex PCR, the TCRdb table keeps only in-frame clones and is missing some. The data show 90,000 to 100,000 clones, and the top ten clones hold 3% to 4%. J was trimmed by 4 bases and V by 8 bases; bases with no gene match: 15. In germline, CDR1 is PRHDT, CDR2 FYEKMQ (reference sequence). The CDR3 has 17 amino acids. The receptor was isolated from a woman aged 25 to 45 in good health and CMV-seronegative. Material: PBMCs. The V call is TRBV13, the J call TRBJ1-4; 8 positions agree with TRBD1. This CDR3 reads CASEKGRGRFGNEKLFF. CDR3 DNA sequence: TGTGCCAGCGAAAAGGGCAGGGGGCGCTTTGGTAATGAAAAACTGTTTTTT.